This is a list of T cell receptor beta chains from one sample in a study of cytomegalovirus exposure and HLA in healthy donors. Here immunoSEQ multiplex PCR was the method, and the copy in TCRdb shows in-frame clones only, minus some. Counted here are about 220,000 clones, more than 65% occurring once; the ten biggest clones make up under 2%. The sequenced sample was PBMCs. The receptors derive from a woman aged 30 to 39 in good health and CMV-seronegative. CDR3s include the opening cysteine and the closing phenylalanine or tryptophan. The D gene is left open where the match is weak. Clone size is stated in some rows and not others, as once, few, many or a class when expanded.

j_gene	abundance	v_gene	d_gene	CDR3nt	CDR3aa
TRBJ2-3	-	TRBV2	TRBD2	TGTGCCAGCAGGTCTCAAATCGGGACTAGCTACAACACAGATACGCAGTATTTT	CASRSQIGTSYNTDTQYF
TRBJ1-5	-	TRBV6-5	TRBD1	TGTGCCAGCAGCCTCACGGGACAGGGGTGGCAGCCCCAGCATTTT	CASSLTGQGWQPQHF
TRBJ2-7	-	TRBV2	-	TGTGCCAGCGGCCTTGCCTACGAGCAGTACTTC	CASGLAYEQYF
TRBJ2-1	-	TRBV28	-	TGTGCCAGCAGACAAACAGTGTACAATGAGCAGTTCTTC	CASRQTVYNEQFF
TRBJ1-1	-	TRBV6-1	TRBD1	TGTGCCAGCAGTGAAGGCCCGACAGGGATTACTGAAGCTTTCTTT	CASSEGPTGITEAFF
TRBJ2-7	-	TRBV7-8	TRBD1	TGTGCCAGCAGCGCCATGGACAGGGGATCGTACGAGCAGTACTTC	CASSAMDRGSYEQYF
TRBJ1-1	-	TRBV9	-	TGTGCCAGCAGCTCTTCGGGATACGGGGACACTGAAGCTTTCTTT	CASSSSGYGDTEAFF
TRBJ2-1	-	TRBV6-4	TRBD2	TGTGCCAGCAGTAAACTAGCGGGAGTTACCAATGAGCAGTTCTTC	CASSKLAGVTNEQFF
TRBJ1-2	-	TRBV2	-	TGTGCCAGCAGGACGGTAGGGGGTCAGGGCTACACCTTC	CASRTVGGQGYTF
TRBJ2-1	few	TRBV9	-	TGTGCCAGCAGCCCACACGAAACGGGTAAATACAATGAGCAGTTCTTC	CASSPHETGKYNEQFF
TRBJ1-1	once	TRBV11-3	-	TGTGCCAGCAGCTTAGATTCAGGGTACACTGAAGCTTTCTTT	CASSLDSGYTEAFF
TRBJ2-1	-	TRBV19	TRBD2	TGTGCCAGTAGTGGTCTAGCGGGAGCGGGGGAGCAGTTCTTC	CASSGLAGAGEQFF
TRBJ2-3	-	TRBV30	TRBD2	TGTGCCTGGACTGGACTAGCGGGGAACACAGATACGCAGTATTTT	CAWTGLAGNTDTQYF
TRBJ2-3	few	TRBV15	TRBD2	TGTGCCACCGAAGCTAGCGGACCCTCAGATACGCAGTATTTT	CATEASGPSDTQYF
TRBJ1-1	-	TRBV5-1	-	TGCGCCAGCAGCGGGGGGACGGATGAAGCTTTCTTT	CASSGGTDEAFF
TRBJ2-1	-	TRBV2	-	TGTGCCAGCACCACGACTAATGAGCAGTTCTTC	CASTTTNEQFF
TRBJ2-2	-	TRBV7-8	TRBD2	TGTGCCAGCAGGTCAGCGGGGGCCACGAACACCGGGGAGCTGTTTTTT	CASRSAGATNTGELFF
TRBJ1-5	-	TRBV6-1	-	TGTGCCAGCAGATATAGCAATCAGCCCCAGCATTTT	CASRYSNQPQHF
TRBJ2-7	-	TRBV9	TRBD1	TGTGCCAGCAGCAACGACAGGGGCCACGAGCAGTACTTC	CASSNDRGHEQYF
TRBJ1-3	-	TRBV4-1	TRBD1	TGCGCCAGCAGCCCTGGACAGGGGATTAACACCATATATTTT	CASSPGQGINTIYF
TRBJ2-7	-	TRBV5-6	TRBD1	TGTGCCAGCAGCTTGGGAGGGGGCGCAGCGGAGTACGAGCAGTACTTC	CASSLGGGAAEYEQYF
TRBJ2-7	few	TRBV19	-	TGTGCCATAGGCGGAGCCTACGAGCAGTACTTC	CAIGGAYEQYF